These T cell receptor beta chains were read from a single sample in a study of control samples from healthy donors and cancer patients. The method was immunoSEQ multiplex PCR; TCRdb's version includes in-frame clones alone and lacks a portion of them. The repertoire includes tens of thousands of clones, over 75% of them detected once, and 25% to 35% sits in the top ten. What was sequenced was blood. Receptors originate from a man over 45 in good health. CDR3s include the opening cysteine and the closing phenylalanine or tryptophan. D genes are given only for firm matches. Size values are once, few and many counts, or a class for expanded clones, and some rows have none.

>.|TRBD2|TRBJ2-5|TRBV4-2
CASSRGLDQETQYF
TGTGCCAGCAGCCGGGGACTAGACCAAGAGACCCAGTACTTC
>few|TRBD2|TRBJ2-1|TRBV27
CASSRGLAGRNEQFF
TGTGCCAGCAGTCGGGGACTAGCGGGACGGAATGAGCAGTTCTTC
>.|TRBD2|TRBJ2-7|TRBV4-2
CASSQVPFWGQRGVFEQYF
TGTGCCAGCAGCCAAGTTCCGTTCTGGGGTCAGCGGGGGGTTTTCGAGCAGTACTTC
>.|TRBD1|TRBJ2-1|TRBV7-3
CASSPSGQGLYEQFF
TGTGCCAGCAGCCCCTCTGGACAGGGTTTATATGAGCAGTTCTTC
>.|.|TRBJ1-4|TRBV30
CAWRMGEKLFF
TGTGCCTGGAGGATGGGTGAAAAACTGTTTTTT
>few|.|TRBJ1-2|TRBV10-3
CAISEGNYGYTF
TGTGCCATCAGCGAGGGCAACTATGGCTACACCTTC
>.|.|TRBJ1-6|TRBV7-2
CASSLPPRGINSPLHF
TGTGCCAGCAGCTTGCCCCCCAGGGGAATCAATTCACCCCTCCACTTT
>.|TRBD1|TRBJ2-1|TRBV11-2
CASSFGTGVYNEQFF
TGTGCCAGCAGCTTCGGGACAGGGGTTTACAATGAGCAGTTCTTC
>.|.|TRBJ2-5|TRBV9
CASSKSLLETQYF
TGTGCCAGCAGCAAAAGCCTTTTAGAGACCCAGTACTTC
>.|.|TRBJ1-3|TRBV19
CASSTRGNTIYF
TGTGCCAGTAGTACCAGGGGAAACACCATATATTTT
>.|.|TRBJ2-7|TRBV5-7
CASSAVGDIAYEQYF
TGTGCCAGCAGCGCAGTGGGGGACATTGCCTACGAGCAGTACTTC
>.|TRBD2|TRBJ2-5|TRBV10-3
CAISESRIGPSGGYQETQYF
TGTGCCATCAGTGAGTCCAGGATTGGCCCTAGCGGGGGGTATCAAGAGACCCAGTACTTC
>.|TRBD1|TRBJ1-2|TRBV10-3
CAISLGQGAYGYTF
TGTGCCATCAGTTTGGGACAGGGGGCCTATGGCTACACCTTC
>few|.|TRBJ2-6|TRBV5-4
CASKGVWANVLTF
TGTGCCAGCAAGGGGGTTTGGGCCAACGTCCTGACTTTC
>.|.|TRBJ2-5|TRBV5-4
CASSHLDNQETQYF
TGTGCCAGCAGCCATTTGGACAACCAAGAGACCCAGTACTTC
>.|TRBD2|TRBJ2-7|TRBV11-2
CASSLEPGLQTYEQYF
TGTGCCAGCAGCTTAGAGCCGGGACTACAAACCTACGAGCAGTACTTC
>.|.|TRBJ2-5|TRBV13
CASSLRDLETQYF
TGTGCCAGCAGCTTACGGGACCTAGAGACCCAGTACTTC
>few|.|TRBJ1-5|TRBV5-4
CARPGENDQPQHF
TGTGCCCGCCCAGGGGAGAACGATCAGCCCCAGCATTTT
>.|.|TRBJ2-7|TRBV6-1
CASSERDRPLYEQYF
TGTGCCAGCAGTGAAAGGGACCGACCACTCTACGAGCAGTACTTC
>.|.|TRBJ1-1|TRBV7-2
CASSLVPGGEAFF
TGTGCCAGCAGCTTAGTTCCAGGCGGGGAAGCCTTCTTT
>many|.|TRBJ2-7|TRBV24-1
CATSDGSRYEQYF
TGTGCCACCAGTGACGGGAGTAGATACGAGCAGTACTTC
>.|TRBD2|TRBJ2-2|TRBV24-1
CATSDLPSGIPTGELFF
TGTGCCACCAGTGATTTACCCAGCGGGATTCCCACCGGGGAGCTGTTTTTT
>once|TRBD1|TRBJ2-7|TRBV29-1
CSVVGWGTATYEQYF
TGCAGCGTTGTAGGTTGGGGGACAGCCACCTACGAGCAGTACTTC
>.|TRBD2|TRBJ2-1|TRBV24-1
CATSSSGTSYNEQFF
TGTGCCACCAGTTCTAGCGGGACCTCCTACAATGAGCAGTTCTTC
>.|.|TRBJ1-2|TRBV24-1
CATSGPGYGYTF
TGTGCCACCAGTGGTCCGGGTTATGGCTACACCTTC
>.|.|TRBJ2-2|TRBV29-1
CSVVEILGRYTGELFF
TGCAGCGTTGTTGAAATTCTAGGAAGGTACACCGGGGAGCTGTTTTTT
>.|.|TRBJ1-6|TRBV5-4
CASSYNNSPLHF
TGTGCCAGCAGCTACAATAATTCACCCCTCCACTTT
>.|.|TRBJ2-2|TRBV30
CAWGDTGELFF
TGTGCATGGGGGGACACCGGGGAGCTGTTTTTT
>few|.|TRBJ2-7|TRBV6-5
CATSYYGAANEQYF
TGTGCCACCAGTTACTATGGGGCTGCTAACGAGCAGTACTTC
>.|.|TRBJ1-3|TRBV7-9
CASSLHPLGSGNTIYF
TGTGCCAGCAGCTTGCACCCTCTCGGGTCTGGAAACACCATATATTTT
>.|.|TRBJ1-4|TRBV5-1
CASSSGRVNEKLFF
TGCGCCAGCAGCTCCGGCAGAGTAAATGAAAAACTGTTTTTT
>many|.|TRBJ1-3|TRBV10-3
CAIRVDSGNTIYF
TGTGCCATCAGGGTGGACTCTGGAAACACCATATATTTT
>.|.|TRBJ1-1|TRBV16
CASSPGAYTEAFF
TGTGCCAGCAGTCCCGGGGCGTACACTGAAGCTTTCTTT
>.|.|TRBJ2-3|TRBV24-1
CATNAGSTDTQYF
TGTGCCACCAATGCGGGAAGCACAGATACGCAGTATTTT
>.|.|TRBJ1-1|TRBV6-2/TRBV6-3
CASSYVGFGDRTEAFF
TGTGCCAGCAGTTACGTCGGCTTCGGGGACCGCACTGAAGCTTTCTTT
>once|TRBD1|TRBJ1-6|TRBV4-1
CASSQGTGLNSPLHF
TGCGCCAGCAGCCAAGGGACAGGGCTTAATTCACCCCTCCACTTT
>.|.|TRBJ1-2|TRBV5-6
CASSLGFQGTANYGYTF
TGTGCCAGCAGCTTGGGGTTCCAGGGTACCGCTAACTATGGCTACACCTTC
>.|.|TRBJ1-2|TRBV6-5
CASRSISPIRGYTF
TGTGCCAGCAGGTCAATATCTCCTATTCGAGGCTACACCTTC
>.|.|TRBJ2-7|TRBV18
CASSPAVVDEQYF
TGTGCCAGCTCACCAGCGGTCGTCGACGAGCAGTACTTC
>.|.|TRBJ2-3|TRBV27
CASSLGTGASTDTQYF
TGTGCCAGCAGTTTGGGGACTGGTGCAAGCACAGATACGCAGTATTTT
>.|.|TRBJ2-2|TRBV14
CASSHSGGSNTGELFF
TGTGCCAGCAGCCACTCGGGGGGCTCGAACACCGGGGAGCTGTTTTTT
>.|TRBD2|TRBJ2-7|TRBV2
CASRPGLAGGEQYF
TGTGCCAGCAGGCCGGGACTAGCGGGAGGCGAGCAGTACTTC
>.|.|TRBJ1-4|TRBV9
CASSVESGTEKLFF
TGTGCCAGCAGCGTAGAGTCGGGAACCGAAAAACTGTTTTTT
>.|.|TRBJ2-7|TRBV5-6
CASSLFLRGDYEQYF
TGTGCCAGCAGCTTGTTCCTCCGGGGTGACTACGAGCAGTACTTC
>.|.|TRBJ1-1|TRBV9
CASSVASRAGPSTEAFF
TGTGCCAGCAGCGTAGCTAGTCGGGCAGGCCCGAGCACTGAAGCTTTCTTT
>.|.|TRBJ1-6|TRBV6-5
CASRVTGQRHSPLHF
TGTGCCAGCAGGGTAACAGGGCAGAGGCATTCACCCCTCCACTTT
>.|.|TRBJ1-4|TRBV5-4
CASSLSLPAGEKLFF
TGTGCCAGCAGCTTGAGTTTGCCCGCGGGTGAAAAACTGTTTTTT
>.|.|TRBJ2-7|TRBV12-3/TRBV12-4
CASSFGAAEQYF
TGTGCCAGCAGTTTCGGGGCAGCCGAGCAGTACTTC
>.|.|TRBJ2-7|TRBV6-6
CASSYSLDIPYEQYF
TGTGCCAGCAGTTACTCGCTGGACATACCCTACGAGCAGTACTTC
>.|.|TRBJ1-2|TRBV27
CASSSTGHGGYTF
TGTGCCAGCAGTTCTACAGGGCACGGTGGCTACACCTTC
>.|.|TRBJ1-4|TRBV25-1
CASSPLQGRGKLFF
TGTGCCAGCAGTCCTCTCCAGGGTCGAGGGAAACTGTTTTTT
>.|.|TRBJ1-2|TRBV7-9
CASRGVNYGYTF
TGTGCCAGCAGGGGGGTTAACTATGGCTACACCTTC
>.|TRBD1|TRBJ1-2|TRBV19
CASSLSGQGYYGYTF
TGTGCCAGTAGCCTATCGGGACAGGGCTACTATGGCTACACCTTC
>few|.|TRBJ1-5|TRBV7-2
CASSSEMLNQPQHF
TGTGCCAGCAGCTCCGAGATGTTAAATCAGCCCCAGCATTTT
>.|TRBD1|TRBJ1-6|TRBV5-4
CASSLARGANSPLHF
TGTGCCAGCAGCTTGGCCAGGGGGGCGAATTCACCCCTCCACTTT
>few|.|TRBJ2-7|TRBV18
CASSPAVRDEQYF
TGTGCCAGCTCACCAGCCGTCCGGGACGAGCAGTACTTC
>once|.|TRBJ1-1|TRBV14
CASSQALTGEAFF
TGTGCCAGCAGCCAAGCCCTGACAGGTGAAGCTTTCTTT
>.|.|TRBJ2-3|TRBV9
CASSPWGRGPDTQYF
TGTGCCAGCAGCCCGTGGGGCAGGGGTCCAGATACGCAGTATTTT